This T cell receptor beta chain was obtained from a study of blood T cell repertoires in COVID-19. Those enrolled, adults aged roughly 18 to 100 years, came from some 23 US areas. Measured with immunoSEQ multiplex PCR; TCRdb has only the in-frame clones, and not every one. The profile covers roughly 150,000 clones, with around 80% appearing a single time and about 20% taken by the ten largest. The specimen sequenced was PBMCs or T cells enriched from blood (not recorded which). The clonotype comes from a woman in her seventies in a cohort exposed to, infected with or recovered from COVID-19 (not recorded which).

CDR3 in amino acids: CASSAGQANQPQHF. CDR3 DNA sequence: TGCGCCAGCAGCGCGGGACAGGCAAATCAGCCCCAGCATTTT. The chain is built from TRBV10-2 and TRBJ1-5, with 8 positions matching TRBD1. J was trimmed by 4 bases and V by 6 bases; bases with no gene match: 5. This CDR3 comprises 14 residues. Germline V gene data show CDR1 as WSHSY and CDR2 as SAAADI.